This T cell receptor (beta chain) originates from a study of blood T cell repertoires in COVID-19. Study context: Researchers got acute and convalescent COVID-19 samples from the United States, Italy and Spain.

CDR3 length: 15 amino acids. V gave up 5 bases and J gave up 7 bases; unmatched junction bases: 12. Germline CDR1 SGHRS, CDR2 YFSETQ. Repertoires were generated with immunoSEQ multiplex PCR, while TCRdb's copy carries only in-frame clones and drops some. The profile shows some 170,000 clones, roughly 90% of them singletons. Participants, about 18 to 90 years old, spanned some 23 US areas. The sequencing input was PBMCs or T cells enriched from blood (not recorded which). This chain links TRBV5-1 with TRBJ2-5, with 9 bases aligning to TRBD1. The clonotype was recovered from a human donor with acute COVID-19. The donor label of this sample is uncertain. The chain's CDR3 is CASRLPGQGRGTQYF. Here the CDR3 DNA reads TGCGCCAGCAGACTTCCGGGACAGGGCCGCGGGACCCAGTACTTC.